The entry below gives a single TCR beta chain sequence along with its context. Its matching antigen is unknown. Within Nashville, Tennessee resided all donors, each a Caucasian adult. The germline CDR1 and CDR2 sequences are GTSNPN and SVGIG (reference sequence). The CDR3 covers 18 residues. V trimming: 1 base; J trimming: 0 bases; junction bases outside the gene matches: 6. Generated by immunoSEQ multiplex PCR, the TCRdb table keeps only in-frame clones and is missing some. The profile covers around 1 million clones, with 76% appearing a single time and about 1.5% taken by the ten largest. This specimen belongs to a study of shared clonotypes between healthy human individuals. Findings and limits, study-wide: Naive subsets tended to show greater estimated richness than memory subsets. Large sequencing depth failed to make sorted-subset sequencing complete, rarefaction showed. It was expected that sequencing depth would affect clonotype sharing among donors.

The receptor's source is a man aged 18 to 30 in good health. The sequenced sample consisted of memory CD4+ T cells sorted from blood. Subset indicated: CD45RA-negative fraction. V gene TRBV30 combines with J gene TRBJ1-6, with TRBD1 matching over 10 bases. CDR3 coding DNA: TGTGCCTGGAGTGCAAAGGACAGGGGGGGCTCCTATAATTCACCCCTCCACTTT. Translating gives CAWSAKDRGGSYNSPLHF.